One sample yielded the 16 T cell receptor beta chains listed below, sequenced in a study of regulatory T cells in long-lasting Graves disease. Arm-PCR with iRepertoire HTBI primers amplified the CDR3 regions for these TCR beta libraries. Via MiXCR, TCRdb re-called the multiplex PCR reads, giving one row per CDR3 protein. The sample holds about 220,000 distinct CDR3 sequences, roughly 18% seen once. Specified time point: newly diagnosed GD, antithyroid drugs for less than 3 months. The TCR library was prepared using RNA isolated from PBMCs. Separately, the same data were catalogued under a study of T cells in Graves' hyperthyroidism and ophthalmopathy.

The sample was peripheral blood mononuclear cells (PBMCs), taken at new diagnosis, from a patient treated with antithyroid drugs. The source is a woman under 40 with Graves disease.

The sample holds many counts of this clonotype. This chain joins TRBV20-1 and TRBJ1-5, with 8 bases identical to TRBD1. This CDR3 is 14 amino acids long. Germline V gene data show CDR1 as DFQATT and CDR2 as SNEGSKA (reference sequence). V lost 6 bases, J lost 0 bases, and 4 bases stayed unmatched. This CDR3 is CSAGTGRSNQPQHF. DNA for the CDR3: TGCAGTGCAGGGACAGGACGTAGCAATCAGCCCCAGCATTTT.

This clonotype has at least ten counts. The gene calls are TRBV4-1 and TRBJ2-5; 8 positions agree with TRBD1. This CDR3 contains 15 residues. The trim removed 4 bases at V and 1 base at J, leaving 5 bases unmatched. Per germline, CDR1 MGHRA and CDR2 YSYEKL. CDR3 nucleotide sequence: TGCGCCAGCAGCCCGACGGGACAGGTCCAAGAGACCCAGTACTTC. Protein: CASSPTGQVQETQYF.

The table lists this clonotype with many counts. CDR3 in DNA: TGTGCCAGCAGCTTAACGGCTAGCGGGGGGGCCTATACGCAGTATTTT. This codes for CASSLTASGGAYTQYF. V and J are TRBV7-3 and TRBJ2-3; 12 nucleotides agree with TRBD2. The germline gives CDR1 SGHTA, CDR2 FQGTGA. V shed 0 bases, J shed 7 bases, and the junction held 5 bases outside the gene matches. The CDR3 loop spans 16 amino acids.

This chain links TRBV27 with TRBJ2-3; 10 bases match TRBD2. The trim removed 6 bases at V and 5 bases at J, leaving 8 bases unmatched. The CDR3 has 15 amino acids. The germline V gene encodes CDR1 MNHEY and CDR2 SMNVEV (reference sequence). The CDR3 sequence is CASRWVAGGLDTQYF. CDR3 DNA: TGTGCCAGCAGATGGGTAGCGGGAGGTTTAGATACGCAGTATTTT.

The sample holds many counts of this clonotype. The chain links TRBV20-1 to TRBJ2-3; a weak D match, TRBD2 (5 bases). The CDR3 is 14 amino acids. CDR1 and CDR2 from the germline V gene are DFQATT and SNEGSKA (reference sequence). V shed 3 bases and J shed 0 bases, with 10 bases lying between them. The CDR3 region has the DNA TGCAGTGCTAGGACCCTAGCTAGCACAGATACGCAGTATTTT. This translates into CSARTLASTDTQYF.

V gene TRBV27 combines with J gene TRBJ2-7, with a weak D call TRBD1 (6 bases). The CDR3 has 14 residues. Trimming removed 6 bases at V and 2 bases at J, with 14 bases between. CDR1 is MNHEY, CDR2 SMNVEV, per germline (reference sequence). The CDR3 region has the DNA TGTGCCAGCAGCTGGGGCAGGGGAACCTACGAGCAGTACTTC. It codes for CASSWGRGTYEQYF.

This clonotype was counted ten times or more. The rearrangement joins TRBV5-1 to TRBJ1-6, with 10 positions matching TRBD1. The V and J ends lost 6 bases and 6 bases, in that order; junction bases with no gene match: 6. The CDR3 is made up of 15 amino acids. Germline lookup yields CDR1 SGHRS and CDR2 YFSETQ. The CDR3: CASTTGTGANSPLHF. CDR3 bases: TGCGCCAGCACGACCGGGACAGGGGCTAATTCACCCCTCCACTTT.

This clonotype appeared a single time. This probably arose from a read error, given a far larger clone one base away. Here the CDR3 DNA reads TGTGCCAGCACCTTCCCTCGAGACGTGGCCAGCTCCTACGAGCAGTACTTC. Its protein product is CASTFPRDVASSYEQYF. V and J are TRBV7-9 and TRBJ2-7; D is unclear. The CDR3 consists of 17 residues. V gave up 7 bases and J gave up 0 bases, with 22 bases separating them. CDR1 is SEHNR and CDR2 is FQNEAQ in the germline V gene (reference sequence).

The chain's CDR3 is CASSQKPGGNTEAFF. The CDR3 DNA reads as TGTGCCAGCAGCCAAAAGCCTGGGGGCAACACTGAAGCTTTCTTT. The chain recombines TRBV3-1 with TRBJ1-1; D possibly corresponds to TRBD1 (6 bases). Germline V CDR1 and CDR2: LGHDT, YNNKEL (reference sequence). The CDR3 length is 15 residues. Trimming took 2 bases from V and 2 from J, leaving 12 bases between them.

This clonotype has ten or more counts. The chain recombines TRBV24-1 with TRBJ2-1; the D call may be TRBD1 or TRBD2 (5 bases each). There are 18 residues in the CDR3. V was cut by 2 bases and J by 4 bases, with 20 bases left in between. Germline V gene lookup returns CDR1 KGHDR and CDR2 SFDVKD. In DNA, the CDR3 is TGTGCCACCAGTGATTCACGGGACCCCTTATTACCGTACAATGAGCAGTTCTTC. This gives the protein CATSDSRDPLLPYNEQFF.

This clonotype appeared many times. The chain links TRBV24-1 to TRBJ2-5; possibly TRBD2 for D (5 bases). The CDR3 sequence is 14 residues long. V gave up 5 bases and J gave up 4 bases, with 13 bases separating them. The V gene's germline CDR1 is KGHDR and CDR2 SFDVKD. This CDR3 reads CATSVAGRVETQYF. The CDR3 DNA is TGTGCCACCAGTGTCGCGGGTCGGGTAGAGACCCAGTACTTC.

This clonotype was recorded at least ten times. The chain combines TRBV6-1 with TRBJ2-7; D is possibly TRBD2 (5 bases). This CDR3 spans 15 amino acids. Germline lookup yields CDR1 MNHNS and CDR2 SASEGT. V dropped 5 bases and J dropped 0 bases, with 14 bases sitting between them. The CDR3: CASSTQSGSSYEQYF. CDR3 nucleotides: TGTGCCAGCAGTACCCAGTCGGGGTCCTCCTACGAGCAGTACTTC.

In this sample, this clonotype turned up many times. V usage is TRBV25-1 and J usage is TRBJ1-2; possible D gene TRBD1, 5 bases. V was cut by 3 bases and J by 8 bases, with 16 bases left in between. The length of the CDR3 is 14 residues. Per the germline V gene, CDR1 is MGHDK and CDR2 is SYGVNS. This CDR3 is CASSDWFGDRGYTF. The CDR3 nucleotides are TGTGCCAGCAGTGACTGGTTCGGGGACCGGGGCTACACCTTC.

There are many counts of this clonotype. V gene TRBV19 combines with J gene TRBJ2-1, with a tentative D call TRBD2 (6 bases). Germline V gene data show CDR1 as LNHDA and CDR2 as SQIVND (reference sequence). This CDR3 has 16 residues. Trimming removed 3 bases at V and 9 bases at J, with 21 bases between. In DNA form, the CDR3 reads TGTGCCAGTAGTATTTCCTCCGGACTACCACTTCTTGAGCAGTTCTTC. This translates into CASSISSGLPLLEQFF.

This clonotype was seen at least ten times. This chain connects TRBV12-3 or TRBV12-4 to TRBJ2-1; TRBD2 matches at 8 bases. V was clipped by 6 bases and J by 6 bases; unmatched bases: 4. This CDR3 has 13 amino acids. The CDR3 DNA reads TGTGCCAGCAGCCCCGGACTAGCCAATGAGCAGTTCTTC. Translation gives CASSPGLANEQFF.

The chain combines TRBV2 with TRBJ1-1; no firm D call. Germline lookup yields CDR1 SNHLY and CDR2 FYNNEI. The CDR3 has 13 residues. Trimming shortened V by 5 bases and J by 2 bases, and 9 bases separated the two germline ends. This CDR3 reads CASSTGQNTEAFF. CDR3 DNA sequence: TGTGCCAGCAGTACGGGCCAAAACACTGAAGCTTTCTTT.